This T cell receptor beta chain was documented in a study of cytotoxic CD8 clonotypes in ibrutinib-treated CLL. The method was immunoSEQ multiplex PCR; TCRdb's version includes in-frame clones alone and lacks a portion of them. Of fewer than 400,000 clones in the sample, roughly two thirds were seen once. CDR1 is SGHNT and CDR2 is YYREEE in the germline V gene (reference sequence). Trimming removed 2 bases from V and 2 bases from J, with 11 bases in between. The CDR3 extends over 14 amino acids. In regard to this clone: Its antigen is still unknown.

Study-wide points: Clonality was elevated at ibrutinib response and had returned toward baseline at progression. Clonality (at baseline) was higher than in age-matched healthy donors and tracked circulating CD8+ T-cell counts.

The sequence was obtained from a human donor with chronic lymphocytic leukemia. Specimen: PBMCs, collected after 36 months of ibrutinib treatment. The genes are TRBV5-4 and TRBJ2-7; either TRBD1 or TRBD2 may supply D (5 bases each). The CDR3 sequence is CASSFGGDTYEQYF. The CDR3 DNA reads TGTGCCAGCAGCTTTGGGGGAGACACCTACGAGCAGTACTTC. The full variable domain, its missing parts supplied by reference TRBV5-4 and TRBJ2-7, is ETGVTQSPTHLIKTRGQQVTLRCSSQSGHNTVSWYQQALGQGPQFIFQYYREEENGRGNFPPRFSGLQFPNYSSELNVNALELDDSALYLCASSFGGDTYEQYFGPGTRLTVT.